The clone carrying this TCR beta chain was seen more than once but under ten times. Its antigen is undetermined. Both 60 Vbeta primers and 13 Jbeta primers went into the PCR. The protocol was immunoSEQ multiplex PCR, while the TCRdb copy is restricted to in-frame clones and leaves out a portion. Seen here are 150,000 to 200,000 clones, around four fifths observed once, and the top ten hold about 0.8%. This specimen belongs to a study of cytomegalovirus exposure and HLA in healthy donors. Study-wide results and limits: Association of a missense DCLRE1C variant with TCR beta V- and J-gene trimming was reported in a later analysis.

V dropped 4 bases and J dropped 5; count of bases not matched to a gene: 13. CDR3 length: 19 amino acids. Germline V gene data show CDR1 as SEHNR and CDR2 as FQNEAQ (reference sequence). Healthy bone marrow donors supplied every sample. The material sequenced was PBMCs. The J gene is TRBJ2-2, the V gene TRBV7-9, with 13 nucleotides matching TRBD2. This receptor was identified in a woman aged 18-30 years in good health and CMV-seronegative. The DNA of the CDR3 is TGTGCCAGCAGCTCAACAGTCACTAGCGGGGGGGCGAGGACCGGGGAGCTGTTTTTT. It translates to CASSSTVTSGGARTGELFF.